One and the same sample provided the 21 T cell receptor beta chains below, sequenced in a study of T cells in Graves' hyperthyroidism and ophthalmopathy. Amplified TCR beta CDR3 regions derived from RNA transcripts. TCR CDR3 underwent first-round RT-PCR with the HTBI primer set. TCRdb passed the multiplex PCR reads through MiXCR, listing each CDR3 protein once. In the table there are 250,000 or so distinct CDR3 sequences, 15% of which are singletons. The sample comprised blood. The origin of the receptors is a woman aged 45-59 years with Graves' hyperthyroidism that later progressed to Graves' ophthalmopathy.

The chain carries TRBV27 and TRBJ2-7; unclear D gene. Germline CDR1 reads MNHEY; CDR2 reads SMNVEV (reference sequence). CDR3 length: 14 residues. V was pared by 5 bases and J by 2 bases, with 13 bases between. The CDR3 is CASSPSIIPYEQYF. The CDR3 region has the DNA TGTGCCAGCAGTCCGTCTATTATTCCCTACGAGCAGTACTTC.

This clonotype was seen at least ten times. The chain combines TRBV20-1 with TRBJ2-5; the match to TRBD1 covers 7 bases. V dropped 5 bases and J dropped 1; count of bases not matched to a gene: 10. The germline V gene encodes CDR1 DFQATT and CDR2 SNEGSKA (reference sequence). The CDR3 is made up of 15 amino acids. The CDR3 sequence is CSAPPHGDSQETQYF. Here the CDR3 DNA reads TGCAGTGCTCCCCCCCACGGGGACAGCCAAGAGACCCAGTACTTC.

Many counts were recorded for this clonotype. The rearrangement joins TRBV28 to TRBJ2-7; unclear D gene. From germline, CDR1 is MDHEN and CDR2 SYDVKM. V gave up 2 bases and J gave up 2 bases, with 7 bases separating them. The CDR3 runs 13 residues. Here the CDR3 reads CASSLGLAYEQYF. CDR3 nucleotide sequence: TGTGCCAGCAGTTTAGGGCTAGCCTACGAGCAGTACTTC.

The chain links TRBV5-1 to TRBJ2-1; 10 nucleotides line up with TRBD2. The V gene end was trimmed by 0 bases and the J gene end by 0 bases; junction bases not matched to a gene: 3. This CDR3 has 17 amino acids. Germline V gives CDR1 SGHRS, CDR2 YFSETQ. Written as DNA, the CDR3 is TGCGCCAGCAGCTTGGGGGGGACTAGCGCCTCCTACAATGAGCAGTTCTTC. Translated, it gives CASSLGGTSASYNEQFF.

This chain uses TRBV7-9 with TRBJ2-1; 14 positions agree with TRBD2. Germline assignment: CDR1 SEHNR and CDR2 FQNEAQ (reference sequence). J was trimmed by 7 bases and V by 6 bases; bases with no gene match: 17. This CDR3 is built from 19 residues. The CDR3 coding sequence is TGTGCCAGCAGTCCCCCTGACGGGACTAGCGGGAGCTCCGCTAATGAGCAGTTCTTC. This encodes CASSPPDGTSGSSANEQFF.

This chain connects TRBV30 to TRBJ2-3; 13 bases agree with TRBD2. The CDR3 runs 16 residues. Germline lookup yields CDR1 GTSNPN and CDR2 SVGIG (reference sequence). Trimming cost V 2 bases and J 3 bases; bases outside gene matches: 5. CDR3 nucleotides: TGTGCCTGGAGTACGGGACTAGCGGGAAGGACAGATACGCAGTATTTT. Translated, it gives CAWSTGLAGRTDTQYF.

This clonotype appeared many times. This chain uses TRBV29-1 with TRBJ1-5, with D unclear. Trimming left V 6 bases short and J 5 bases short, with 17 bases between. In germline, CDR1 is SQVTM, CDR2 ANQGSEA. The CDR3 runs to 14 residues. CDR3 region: CSVVLGSYDQPQHF. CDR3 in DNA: TGCAGCGTCGTTCTGGGGTCGTATGATCAGCCCCAGCATTTT.

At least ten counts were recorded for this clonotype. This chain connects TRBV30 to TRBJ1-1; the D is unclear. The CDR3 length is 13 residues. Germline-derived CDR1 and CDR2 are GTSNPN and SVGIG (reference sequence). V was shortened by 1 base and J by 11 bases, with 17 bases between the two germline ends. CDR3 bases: TGTGCCTGGAGTGAATCCCTTATAGGTCTGGCTTTCTTT. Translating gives CAWSESLIGLAFF.

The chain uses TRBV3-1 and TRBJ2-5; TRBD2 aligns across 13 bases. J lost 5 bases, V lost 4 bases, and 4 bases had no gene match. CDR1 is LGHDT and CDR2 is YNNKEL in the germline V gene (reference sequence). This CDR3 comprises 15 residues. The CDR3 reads CASSLGLAGMETQYF. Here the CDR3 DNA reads TGTGCCAGCAGCCTGGGACTAGCGGGAATGGAGACCCAGTACTTC.

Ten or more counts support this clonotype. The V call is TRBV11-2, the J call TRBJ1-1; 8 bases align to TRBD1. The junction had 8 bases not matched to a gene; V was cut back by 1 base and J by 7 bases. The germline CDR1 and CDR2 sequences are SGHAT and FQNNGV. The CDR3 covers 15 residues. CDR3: CASSLGVRTGSEAFF. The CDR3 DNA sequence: TGTGCCAGCAGCTTAGGGGTAAGGACAGGGAGTGAAGCTTTCTTT. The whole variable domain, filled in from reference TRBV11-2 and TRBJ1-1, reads EAGVAQSPRYKIIEKRQSVAFWCNPISGHATLYWYQQILGQGPKLLIQFQNNGVVDDSQLPKDRFSAERLKGVDSTLKIQPAKLEDSAVYLCASSLGVRTGSEAFFGQGTRLTVV.

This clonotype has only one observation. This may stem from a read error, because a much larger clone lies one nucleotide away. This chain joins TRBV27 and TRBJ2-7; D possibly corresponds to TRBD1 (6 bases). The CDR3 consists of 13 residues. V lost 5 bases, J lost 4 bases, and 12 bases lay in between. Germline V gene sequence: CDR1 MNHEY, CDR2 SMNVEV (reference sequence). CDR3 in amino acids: CASSPTGQYEQYF. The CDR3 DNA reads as TGTGCCAGCAGTCCGACCGGACAGTACGAGCAGTACTTC.

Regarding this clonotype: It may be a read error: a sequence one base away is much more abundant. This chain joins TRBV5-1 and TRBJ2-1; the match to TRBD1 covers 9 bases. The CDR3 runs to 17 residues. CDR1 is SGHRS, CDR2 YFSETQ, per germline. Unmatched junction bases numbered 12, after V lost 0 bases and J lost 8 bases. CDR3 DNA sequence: TGCGCCAGCAGCTTGGTTACAGGGGGCTCGGTATGGGATGAGCAGTTCTTC. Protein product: CASSLVTGGSVWDEQFF.

The CDR3 protein is CASSFSIYSSGNTIYF. CDR3 nucleotide sequence: TGTGCCAGCAGTTTCTCGATTTACTCGTCTGGAAACACCATATATTTT. V gene TRBV6-5 combines with J gene TRBJ1-3; no clear D. Germline values: CDR1 MNHEY, CDR2 SVGAGI. The CDR3 is 16 residues long. Trimming removed 4 bases at V and 1 base at J, with 14 bases between.

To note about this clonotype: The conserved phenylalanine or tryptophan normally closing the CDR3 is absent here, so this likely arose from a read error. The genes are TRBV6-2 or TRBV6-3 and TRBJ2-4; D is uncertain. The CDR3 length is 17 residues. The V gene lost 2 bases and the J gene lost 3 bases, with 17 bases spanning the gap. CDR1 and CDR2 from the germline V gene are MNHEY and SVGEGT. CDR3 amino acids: CASSYLPDGVGKNIQYL. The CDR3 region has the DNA TGTGCCAGCAGTTACCTGCCGGACGGAGTAGGCAAAAACATTCAGTACCTC.

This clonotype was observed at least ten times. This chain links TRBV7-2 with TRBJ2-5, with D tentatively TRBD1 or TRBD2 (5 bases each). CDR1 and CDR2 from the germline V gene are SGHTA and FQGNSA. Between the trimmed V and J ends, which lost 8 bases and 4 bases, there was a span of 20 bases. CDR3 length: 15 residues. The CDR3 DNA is TGTGCCAGCCGATACAGGTTGAGCGGAGGAGAGACCCAGTACTTC. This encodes CASRYRLSGGETQYF.

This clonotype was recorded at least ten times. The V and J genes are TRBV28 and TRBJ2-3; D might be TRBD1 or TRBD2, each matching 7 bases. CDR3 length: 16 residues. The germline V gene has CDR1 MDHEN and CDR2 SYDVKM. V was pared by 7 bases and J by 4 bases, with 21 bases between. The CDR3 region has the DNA TGTGCCAGCACCTCCCTCGGGCAGGGGGGGTCAGATACGCAGTATTTT. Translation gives CASTSLGQGGSDTQYF.

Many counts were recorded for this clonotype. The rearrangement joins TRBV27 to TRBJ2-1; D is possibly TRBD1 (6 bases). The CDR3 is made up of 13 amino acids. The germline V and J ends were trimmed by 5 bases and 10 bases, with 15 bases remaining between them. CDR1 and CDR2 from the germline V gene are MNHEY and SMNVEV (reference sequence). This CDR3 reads CASSRDRFEEQFF. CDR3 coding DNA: TGTGCCAGCAGTCGCGACAGGTTTGAAGAGCAGTTCTTC.

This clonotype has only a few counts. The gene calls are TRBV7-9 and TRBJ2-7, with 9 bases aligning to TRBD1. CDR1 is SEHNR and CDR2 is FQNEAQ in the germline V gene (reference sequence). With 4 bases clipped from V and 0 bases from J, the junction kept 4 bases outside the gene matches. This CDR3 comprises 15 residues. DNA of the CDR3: TGTGCCAGCAGCTCATGGACAGGGGTCTCCTACGAGCAGTACTTC. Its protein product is CASSSWTGVSYEQYF.

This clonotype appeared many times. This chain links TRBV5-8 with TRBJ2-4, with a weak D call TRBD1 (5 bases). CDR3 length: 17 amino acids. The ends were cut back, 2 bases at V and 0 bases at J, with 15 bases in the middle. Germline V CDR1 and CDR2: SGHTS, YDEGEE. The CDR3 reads CASSFPLDRLAKNIQYF. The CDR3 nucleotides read TGTGCCAGCAGCTTTCCCCTAGACAGATTAGCCAAAAACATTCAGTACTTC.

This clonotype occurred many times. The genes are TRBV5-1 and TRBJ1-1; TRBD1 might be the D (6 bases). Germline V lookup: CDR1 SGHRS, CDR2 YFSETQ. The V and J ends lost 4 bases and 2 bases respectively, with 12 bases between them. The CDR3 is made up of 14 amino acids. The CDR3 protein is CASSEGQINTEAFF. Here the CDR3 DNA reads TGCGCCAGCAGCGAGGGACAAATTAACACTGAAGCTTTCTTT.

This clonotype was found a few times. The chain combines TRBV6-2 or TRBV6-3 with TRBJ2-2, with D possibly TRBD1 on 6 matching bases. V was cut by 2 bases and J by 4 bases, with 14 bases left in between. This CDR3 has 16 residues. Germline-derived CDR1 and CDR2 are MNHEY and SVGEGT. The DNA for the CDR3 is TGTGCCAGCAGTTACGGGGCAGGGGAGAGCACCGGGGAGCTGTTTTTT. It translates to CASSYGAGESTGELFF.